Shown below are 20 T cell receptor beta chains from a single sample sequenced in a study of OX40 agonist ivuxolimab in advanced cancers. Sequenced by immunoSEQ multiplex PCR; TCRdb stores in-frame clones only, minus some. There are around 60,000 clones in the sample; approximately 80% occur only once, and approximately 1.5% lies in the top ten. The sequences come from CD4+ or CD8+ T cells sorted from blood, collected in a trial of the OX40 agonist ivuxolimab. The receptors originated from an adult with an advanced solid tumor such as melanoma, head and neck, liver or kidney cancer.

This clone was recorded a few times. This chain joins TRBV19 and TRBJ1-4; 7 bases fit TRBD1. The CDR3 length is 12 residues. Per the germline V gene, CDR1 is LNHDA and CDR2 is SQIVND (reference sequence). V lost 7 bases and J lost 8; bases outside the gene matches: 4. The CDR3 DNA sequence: TGTGCCAGTAACTTCAGGGGGGAAAAACTGTTTTTT. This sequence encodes CASNFRGEKLFF.

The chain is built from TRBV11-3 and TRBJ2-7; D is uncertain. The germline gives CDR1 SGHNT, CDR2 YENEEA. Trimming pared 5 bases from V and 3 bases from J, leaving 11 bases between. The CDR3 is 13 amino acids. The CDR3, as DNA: TGTGCCAGCAGCCCTCGACCCGACTACGAGCAGTACTTC. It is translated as CASSPRPDYEQYF.

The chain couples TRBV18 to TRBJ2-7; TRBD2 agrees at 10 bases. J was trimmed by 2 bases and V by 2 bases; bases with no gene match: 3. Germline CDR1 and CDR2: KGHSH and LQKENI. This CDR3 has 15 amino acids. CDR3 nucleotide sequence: TGTGCCAGCTCACCAGGTAGCGGGAGGCCCTACGAGCAGTACTTC. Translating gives CASSPGSGRPYEQYF. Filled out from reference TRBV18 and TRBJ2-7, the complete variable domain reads NAGVMQNPRHLVRRRGQEARLRCSPMKGHSHVYWYRQLPEEGLKFMVYLQKENIIDESGMPKERFSAEFPKEGPSILRIQQVVRGDSAAYFCASSPGSGRPYEQYFGPGTRLTVT.

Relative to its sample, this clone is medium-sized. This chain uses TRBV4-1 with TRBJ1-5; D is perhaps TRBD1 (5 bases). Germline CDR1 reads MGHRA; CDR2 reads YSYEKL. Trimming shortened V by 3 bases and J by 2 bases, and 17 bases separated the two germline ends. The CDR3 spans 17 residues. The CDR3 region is CASSQPPQGSGNQPQHF. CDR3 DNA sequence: TGCGCCAGCAGCCAGCCACCTCAGGGTAGCGGCAATCAGCCCCAGCATTTT.

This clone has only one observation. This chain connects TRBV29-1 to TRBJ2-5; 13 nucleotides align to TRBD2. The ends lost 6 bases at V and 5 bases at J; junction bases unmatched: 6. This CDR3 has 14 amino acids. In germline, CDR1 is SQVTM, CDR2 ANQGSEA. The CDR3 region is CSVGLAGLWETQYF. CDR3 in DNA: TGCAGCGTGGGACTAGCGGGGCTATGGGAGACCCAGTACTTC.

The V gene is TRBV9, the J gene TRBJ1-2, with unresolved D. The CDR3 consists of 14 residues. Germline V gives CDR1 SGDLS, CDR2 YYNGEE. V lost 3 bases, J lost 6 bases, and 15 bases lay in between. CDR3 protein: CASSEPPGSHGYTF. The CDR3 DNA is TGTGCCAGCAGCGAGCCCCCCGGGAGCCATGGCTACACCTTC.

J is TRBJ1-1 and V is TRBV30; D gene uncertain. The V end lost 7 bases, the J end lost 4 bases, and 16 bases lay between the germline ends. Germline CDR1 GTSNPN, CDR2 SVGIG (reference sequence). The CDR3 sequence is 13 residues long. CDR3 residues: CAFAVRPSTEAFF. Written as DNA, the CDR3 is TGTGCCTTCGCCGTGCGGCCAAGCACTGAAGCTTTCTTT. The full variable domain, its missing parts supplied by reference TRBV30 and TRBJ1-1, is SQTIHQWPATLVQPVGSPLSLECTVEGTSNPNLYWYRQAAGRGLQLLFYSVGIGQISSEVPQNLSASRPQDRQFILSSKKLLLSDSGFYLCAFAVRPSTEAFFGQGTRLTVV.

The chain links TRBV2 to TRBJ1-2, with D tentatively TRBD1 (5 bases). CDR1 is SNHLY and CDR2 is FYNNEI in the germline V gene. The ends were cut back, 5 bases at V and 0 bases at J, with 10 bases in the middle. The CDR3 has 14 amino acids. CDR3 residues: CASSPTVPNYGYTF. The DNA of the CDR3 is TGTGCCAGCAGTCCGACAGTTCCTAACTATGGCTACACCTTC.

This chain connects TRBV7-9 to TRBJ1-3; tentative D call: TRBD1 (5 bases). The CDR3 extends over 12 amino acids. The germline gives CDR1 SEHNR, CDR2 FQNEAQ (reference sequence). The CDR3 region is CAGGTGGNTIYF. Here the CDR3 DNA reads TGTGCGGGGGGGACCGGCGGAAACACCATATATTTT.

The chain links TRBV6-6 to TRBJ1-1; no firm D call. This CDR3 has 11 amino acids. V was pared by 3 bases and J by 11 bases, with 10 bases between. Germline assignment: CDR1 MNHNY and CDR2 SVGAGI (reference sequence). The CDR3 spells CASSYQGRAFF. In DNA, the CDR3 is TGTGCCAGCAGTTATCAAGGACGTGCTTTCTTT.

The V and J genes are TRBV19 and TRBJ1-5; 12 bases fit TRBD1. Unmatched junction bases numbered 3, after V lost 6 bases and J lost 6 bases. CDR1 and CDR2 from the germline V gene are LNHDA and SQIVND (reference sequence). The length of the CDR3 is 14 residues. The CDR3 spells CASSGTGGSQPQHF. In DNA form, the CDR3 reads TGTGCCAGTAGCGGGACAGGGGGCAGTCAGCCCCAGCATTTT.

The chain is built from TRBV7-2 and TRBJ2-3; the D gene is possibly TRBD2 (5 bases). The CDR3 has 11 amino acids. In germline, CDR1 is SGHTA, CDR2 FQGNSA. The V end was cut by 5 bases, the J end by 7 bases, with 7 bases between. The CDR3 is CASSQDYTQYF. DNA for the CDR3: TGTGCCAGCAGCCAGGACTATACGCAGTATTTT.

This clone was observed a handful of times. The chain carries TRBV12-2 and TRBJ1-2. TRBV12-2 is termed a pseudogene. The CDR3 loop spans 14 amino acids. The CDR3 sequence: CASRLAADNYGYTF. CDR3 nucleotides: TGTGCAAGTCGCTTAGCGGCAGACAACTATGGCTACACCTTC.

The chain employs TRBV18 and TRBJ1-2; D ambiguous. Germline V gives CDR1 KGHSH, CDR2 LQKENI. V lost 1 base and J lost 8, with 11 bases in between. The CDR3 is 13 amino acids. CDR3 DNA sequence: TGTGCCAGCTCACCACGCCAGACTCCCGGCTACACCTTC. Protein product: CASSPRQTPGYTF.

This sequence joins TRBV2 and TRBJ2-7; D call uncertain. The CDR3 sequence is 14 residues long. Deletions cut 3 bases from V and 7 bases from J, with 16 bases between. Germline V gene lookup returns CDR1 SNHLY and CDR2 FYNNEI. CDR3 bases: TGTGCCAGCAGTGACGGATTTTGGGGTTCGGAGCAGTACTTC. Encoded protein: CASSDGFWGSEQYF.

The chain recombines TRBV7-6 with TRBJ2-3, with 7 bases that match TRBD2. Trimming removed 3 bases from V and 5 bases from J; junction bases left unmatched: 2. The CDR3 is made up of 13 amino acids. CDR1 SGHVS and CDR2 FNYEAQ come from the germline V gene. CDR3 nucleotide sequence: TGTGCCAGCAGCTTCGGGGGGAGAGATACGCAGTATTTT. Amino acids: CASSFGGRDTQYF.

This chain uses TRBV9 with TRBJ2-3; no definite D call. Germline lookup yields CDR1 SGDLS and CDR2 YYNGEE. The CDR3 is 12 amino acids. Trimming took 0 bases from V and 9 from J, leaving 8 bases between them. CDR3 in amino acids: CASSVEGTTQYF. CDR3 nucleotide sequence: TGTGCCAGCAGCGTAGAAGGCACCACGCAGTATTTT.

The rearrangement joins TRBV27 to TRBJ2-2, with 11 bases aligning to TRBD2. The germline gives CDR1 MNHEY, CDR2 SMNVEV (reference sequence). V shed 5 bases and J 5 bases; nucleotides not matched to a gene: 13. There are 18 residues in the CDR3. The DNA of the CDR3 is TGTGCCAGCAGTCCAGAAGACCCGGGACTAGCGGAAACCGGGGAGCTGTTTTTT. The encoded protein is CASSPEDPGLAETGELFF.

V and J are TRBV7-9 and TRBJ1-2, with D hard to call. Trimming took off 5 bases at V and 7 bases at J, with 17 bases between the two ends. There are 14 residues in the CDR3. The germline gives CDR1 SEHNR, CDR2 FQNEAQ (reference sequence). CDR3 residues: CASSPAVIGSGYTF. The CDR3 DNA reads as TGTGCCAGCAGCCCGGCAGTGATTGGGAGTGGCTACACCTTC. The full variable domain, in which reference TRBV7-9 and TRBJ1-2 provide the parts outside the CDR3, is DTGVSQNPRHKITKRGQNVTFRCDPISEHNRLYWYRQTLGQGPEFLTYFQNEAQLEKSRLLSDRFSAERPKGSFSTLEIQRTEQGDSAMYLCASSPAVIGSGYTFGSGTRLTVV.

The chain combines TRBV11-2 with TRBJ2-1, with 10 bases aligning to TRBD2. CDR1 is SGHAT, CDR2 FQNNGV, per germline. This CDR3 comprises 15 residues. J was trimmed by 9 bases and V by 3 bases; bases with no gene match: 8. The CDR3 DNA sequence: TGTGCCAGCAGCTTTCAGCGGGAGGGGAGGTTTGAGCAGTTCTTC. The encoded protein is CASSFQREGRFEQFF.